Following are 16 T cell receptor beta chains from one sample sequenced in a study of long-term antiretroviral therapy in people with HIV. With survey level as its setting, the immunoSEQ assay was v3.0. Using immunoSEQ multiplex PCR, the repertoire was profiled, and TCRdb retains in-frame clones only, with some absent. The table has about 38,000 clones, roughly 76% seen once. The sample consisted of unsorted PBMCs, taken 1.5 years after starting antiretroviral therapy. These receptor sequences come from a man in his late teens or twenties with HIV.

The rearrangement links TRBV25-1 to TRBJ1-3; the match to TRBD1 covers 8 bases. The trim removed 2 bases at V and 6 bases at J, leaving 6 bases unmatched. This CDR3 is built from 15 residues. Germline lookup yields CDR1 MGHDK and CDR2 SYGVNS. The DNA of the CDR3 is TGTGCCAGCAGTGAACTAAGACAGGGGCAAAACACCATATATTTT. It is translated as CASSELRQGQNTIYF.

This clone was seen once. This chain links TRBV28 with TRBJ1-5; the D is unclear. With 5 bases removed from V and 3 bases from J, the gap between germline ends came to 14 bases. CDR1 MDHEN and CDR2 SYDVKM come from the germline V gene. This CDR3 spans 15 amino acids. CDR3 sequence (DNA): TGTGCCAGCAGTACGGGTCGGAGTTCCAATCAGCCCCAGCATTTT. It encodes CASSTGRSSNQPQHF.

In the case of this clone: Distinct nucleotide sequences in the sample also encode this CDR3. J is TRBJ1-2 and V is TRBV7-9; D is unclear. The CDR3 is 15 residues long. The V end was cut by 0 bases, the J end by 0 bases, with 8 bases between. Germline CDR1 and CDR2: SEHNR and FQNEAQ (reference sequence). CDR3 bases: TGTGCCAGCAGCTTAGCGGAGACCGCTAACTATGGCTACACCTTC. Translation gives CASSLAETANYGYTF.

The CDR3 loop reads CASTSHVGTEAFF. For the CDR3, the DNA is TGCGCCAGCACCTCCCATGTCGGGACTGAAGCTTTCTTT. The gene calls are TRBV5-1 and TRBJ1-1; no reliable D call. The CDR3 runs to 13 residues. Germline loops: CDR1 SGHRS, CDR2 YFSETQ. The V end was cut by 6 bases, the J end by 5 bases, with 14 bases between. The full variable domain, in which reference TRBV5-1 and TRBJ1-1 provide the parts outside the CDR3, is KAGVTQTPRYLIKTRGQQVTLSCSPISGHRSVSWYQQTPGQGLQFLFEYFSETQRNKGNFPGRFSGRQFSNSRSEMNVSTLELGDSALYLCASTSHVGTEAFFGQGTRLTVV.

The V call is TRBV5-1, the J call TRBJ2-5; 8 bases are a match to TRBD2. The germline V gene encodes CDR1 SGHRS and CDR2 YFSETQ. The CDR3 consists of 16 residues. The J segment lost 4 bases and the V segment lost 4 bases, leaving 12 bases of the junction unmatched. Here the CDR3 DNA reads TGCGCCAGCAGCCGGGAGGGGTTGACGCGGGCAGAGACCCAGTACTTC. It yields the protein CASSREGLTRAETQYF.

V and J are TRBV2 and TRBJ1-2; a weak D match, TRBD1 (5 bases). The CDR3 loop spans 13 amino acids. The germline V and J ends were trimmed by 7 bases and 5 bases, with 14 bases remaining between them. Looked up from germline, CDR1 is SNHLY and CDR2 is FYNNEI. The CDR3 nucleotides are TGTGCCAGCATATCTCCGGGGGGGTATGGCTACACCTTC. Translation: CASISPGGYGYTF.

This CDR3 reads CASSEGLAGTLNEQFF. CDR3 coding DNA: TGCGCCAGCAGTGAGGGGCTAGCGGGTACCCTCAATGAGCAGTTCTTC. The gene calls are TRBV10-1 and TRBJ2-1; 8 bases are shared with TRBD2. V trimming: 2 bases; J trimming: 6 bases; junction bases outside the gene matches: 9. Germline CDR1 is WNHNN and CDR2 is SYGVQD (reference sequence). This CDR3 contains 16 residues.

The chain links TRBV28 to TRBJ2-5; no clear D gene. CDR1 is MDHEN and CDR2 is SYDVKM in the germline V gene. The CDR3 extends over 14 amino acids. V was clipped by 6 bases and J by 2 bases, with 13 bases between them. The chain's CDR3 is CASSSSSAQETQYF. The CDR3 region has the DNA TGTGCCAGCAGCTCGTCTTCTGCGCAAGAGACCCAGTACTTC.

The chain links TRBV4-3 to TRBJ2-1; no reliable D call. The CDR3 runs 15 residues. Germline values: CDR1 LGHNA, CDR2 YSLEER. V gave up 2 bases and J gave up 6 bases, with 14 bases separating them. CDR3 coding DNA: TGCGCCAGCAGCCAACTGCTAGGGATCGTCAATGAGCAGTTCTTC. It encodes CASSQLLGIVNEQFF.

V and J are TRBV7-9 and TRBJ1-4, with unresolved D. With 3 bases removed from V and 3 bases from J, the gap between germline ends came to 8 bases. CDR1 SEHNR and CDR2 FQNEAQ come from the germline V gene (reference sequence). This CDR3 has 14 amino acids. The CDR3 loop is CASSLSRANEKLFF. DNA for the CDR3: TGTGCCAGCAGCTTGAGTCGAGCTAATGAAAAACTGTTTTTT.

The chain couples TRBV27 to TRBJ2-7, with D unresolved. The length of the CDR3 is 15 residues. Looked up from germline, CDR1 is MNHEY and CDR2 is SMNVEV (reference sequence). Trimming took 3 bases from V and 0 from J, leaving 12 bases between them. CDR3 region: CASSFGPPSSYEQYF. As DNA, the CDR3 is TGTGCCAGCAGTTTTGGGCCTCCAAGCTCCTACGAGCAGTACTTC.

This sequence joins TRBV6-5 and TRBJ2-2, with 8 bases lining up with TRBD2. Per the germline V gene, CDR1 is MNHEY and CDR2 is SVGAGI. The CDR3 consists of 14 residues. J lost 3 bases, V lost 11 bases, and 8 bases had no gene match. The DNA for the CDR3 is TGTGCCGCAAGCGGGAGCGGTTACACCGGGGAGCTGTTTTTT. Its protein is CAASGSGYTGELFF.

The chain links TRBV5-4 to TRBJ2-1, with D uncertain. This CDR3 comprises 13 residues. Trimming pared 7 bases from V and 0 bases from J, leaving 8 bases between. From germline, CDR1 is SGHNT and CDR2 YYREEE (reference sequence). The CDR3 loop is CASSRVSYNEQFF. The CDR3 coding sequence is TGTGCCAGCTCTAGGGTCTCCTACAATGAGCAGTTCTTC.

The rearrangement links TRBV25-1 to TRBJ2-7; D gene uncertain. This CDR3 is 14 amino acids long. CDR1 is MGHDK and CDR2 is SYGVNS in the germline V gene. V lost 4 bases and J lost 5, with 15 bases in between. The CDR3 loop reads CASSAINHPNEQYF. The CDR3 DNA reads TGTGCCAGCAGTGCGATCAACCACCCCAACGAGCAGTACTTC.

This chain links TRBV29-1 with TRBJ1-2; no clear D. From germline, CDR1 is SQVTM and CDR2 ANQGSEA. The V end lost 0 bases, the J end lost 2 bases, and 4 bases lay between the germline ends. This CDR3 is 12 amino acids long. CDR3 region: CSVEEGNYGYTF. In DNA, the CDR3 is TGCAGCGTTGAAGAGGGCAACTATGGCTACACCTTC. Using reference TRBV29-1 and TRBJ1-2 for the parts outside the CDR3, the full variable domain is SAVISQKPSRDICQRGTSLTIQCQVDSQVTMMFWYRQQPGQSLTLIATANQGSEATYESGFVIDKFPISRPNLTFSTLTVSNMSPEDSSIYLCSVEEGNYGYTFGSGTRLTVV.

V usage is TRBV18 and J usage is TRBJ2-5; 9 positions agree with TRBD1. This CDR3 comprises 14 residues. Germline loops: CDR1 KGHSH, CDR2 LQKENI. V dropped 3 bases and J dropped 2; count of bases not matched to a gene: 1. The CDR3 DNA follows: TGTGCCAGCTCACCCGACAGGGGGCAAGAGACCCAGTACTTC. This codes for CASSPDRGQETQYF.